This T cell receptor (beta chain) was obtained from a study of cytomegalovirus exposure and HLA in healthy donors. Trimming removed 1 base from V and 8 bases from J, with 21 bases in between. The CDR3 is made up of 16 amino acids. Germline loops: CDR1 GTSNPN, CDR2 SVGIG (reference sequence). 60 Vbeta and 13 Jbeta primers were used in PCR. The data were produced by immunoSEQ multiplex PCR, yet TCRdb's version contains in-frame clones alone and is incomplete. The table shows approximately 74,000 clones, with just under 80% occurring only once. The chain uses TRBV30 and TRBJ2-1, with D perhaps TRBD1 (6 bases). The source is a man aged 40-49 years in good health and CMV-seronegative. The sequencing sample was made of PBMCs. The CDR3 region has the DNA TGTGCCTGGAGTGCATTACTAGAAGGGGGTCGGGATGAGCAGTTCTTC. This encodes CAWSALLEGGRDEQFF.